Shown below are 18 T cell receptor beta chains from a single sample sequenced in a study of cytomegalovirus exposure and HLA in healthy donors. Vbeta (60) and Jbeta (13) primers were used in the PCR. Assay used: immunoSEQ multiplex PCR; TCRdb lists only in-frame clones, some missing. In the table there are about 150,000 clones, around 79% of which are singletons. Specimen: PBMCs. All receptors derive from a human donor in good health.

The sample holds a few counts of this clone. This rearrangement joins TRBV28 to TRBJ2-7; 13 nucleotides match TRBD2. The V and J ends lost 6 bases and 0 bases, in that order; junction bases with no gene match: 14. The length of the CDR3 is 19 residues. CDR1 and CDR2 (germline): MDHEN, SYDVKM. This CDR3 reads CASSKALAGGPGGSYEQYF. CDR3 nucleotide sequence: TGTGCCAGCAGCAAGGCACTAGCGGGAGGGCCGGGAGGCTCCTACGAGCAGTACTTC.

The chain has TRBV27 and TRBJ1-2, with D tentatively TRBD1 (6 bases). CDR1 is MNHEY and CDR2 is SMNVEV in the germline V gene (reference sequence). The CDR3 extends over 18 amino acids. Trimming removed 11 bases from V and 6 bases from J, with 34 bases in between. CDR3 sequence reads: CAREPQVRGESHRDGYTF. The CDR3 DNA reads TGTGCCCGAGAGCCCCAGGTTAGGGGCGAGAGCCACAGGGATGGCTACACCTTC.

A word on this clone: Sequence at one end of the junction differs from germline and may be a read error. The V call is TRBV29-1, the J call TRBJ2-3, with a weak D call TRBD2 (6 bases). The germline V gene encodes CDR1 SQVTM and CDR2 ANQGSEA. CDR3 size: 12 residues. CDR3 coding DNA: TGCAGCACTTCAACTAGCACCGATACGCAGTATTTT. The encoded protein is CSTSTSTDTQYF.

The chain recombines TRBV18 with TRBJ2-7; the D gene is possibly TRBD2 (5 bases). Per germline, CDR1 KGHSH and CDR2 LQKENI. Trimming shortened V by 4 bases and J by 2 bases, and 12 bases separated the two germline ends. The CDR3 has 14 amino acids. The CDR3 loop is CASSQGLPTYEQYF. The CDR3 DNA sequence: TGTGCCAGCTCACAAGGACTGCCGACCTACGAGCAGTACTTC.

The gene calls are TRBV4-2 and TRBJ1-2; tentatively, D is TRBD1 (6 bases). V lost 0 bases and J 1 base, leaving 15 bases between the germline ends. The CDR3 runs to 17 residues. Germline V lookup: CDR1 LGHNA, CDR2 YNFKEQ. The CDR3 DNA follows: TGTGCCAGCAGCCAAGAATGGGGGCTACTACTTAACTATGGCTACACCTTC. It yields the protein CASSQEWGLLLNYGYTF.

The chain links TRBV21-1 to TRBJ2-7; the table's D gene call, TRBD2, was not cross checked with the DNA. TRBV21-1 is an annotated pseudogene. This CDR3 region has 17 residues. The CDR3 bases are TGTGCCAGCAGCAATGCGATGGCTAGCGGGAGATGCGGCGAGCAGTACTTC. Translating gives CASSNAMASGRCGEQYF.

V and J are TRBV27 and TRBJ1-6, with a possible D match to TRBD1 (6 bases). V lost 5 bases, J lost 10 bases, and 24 bases lay in between. This CDR3 spans 17 amino acids. The germline gives CDR1 MNHEY, CDR2 SMNVEV (reference sequence). The CDR3 DNA follows: TGTGCCAGCAGTGCCCCACCCAGGGGACTACCTGACTCACCCCTCCACTTT. Its protein is CASSAPPRGLPDSPLHF.

V and J are TRBV10-1 and TRBJ2-7; TRBD2 matches at 10 bases. CDR1 is WNHNN, CDR2 SYGVQD, per germline (reference sequence). J gave up 6 bases and V 0 bases, and 5 bases lay outside the gene matches. The CDR3 sequence is 15 residues long. The CDR3 sequence: CASSESASGRGEQYF. The CDR3 nucleotides are TGCGCCAGCAGTGAGTCGGCTAGCGGGAGAGGCGAGCAGTACTTC.

This clone came up a few times. This chain links TRBV10-1 with TRBJ2-5; 9 bases map to TRBD2. Matching the DNA end better, TRBJ2-7 makes the J call doubtful. Per germline, CDR1 WNHNN and CDR2 SYGVQD (reference sequence). The CDR3 sequence is 15 residues long. The CDR3 reads CASSDGASGTYEQYF. The CDR3 coding sequence is TGCGCCAGCAGTGACGGGGCTAGCGGGACCTACGAGCAGTACTTC.

The V and J genes are TRBV27 and TRBJ2-3; D might be TRBD2 (6 bases). This CDR3 contains 11 residues. V lost 6 bases and J 11 bases, leaving 12 bases between the germline ends. The germline V gene has CDR1 MNHEY and CDR2 SMNVEV (reference sequence). The CDR3 loop is CASSGEAQQYF. CDR3 coding DNA: TGTGCCAGCAGCGGGGAGGCCCAGCAGTATTTT.

V gene TRBV19 combines with J gene TRBJ2-1, with D possibly being TRBD1 (6 bases). Trimming took 1 base from V and 1 from J, leaving 11 bases between them. Germline assignment: CDR1 LNHDA and CDR2 SQIVND (reference sequence). This CDR3 has 16 amino acids. The DNA for the CDR3 is TGTGCCAGTAGTATAGGGGACACTCCTTCCTACAATGAGCAGTTCTTC. It yields the protein CASSIGDTPSYNEQFF.

This clone was picked up one time. V and J are TRBV7-9 and TRBJ2-7; TRBD1 might be the D (5 bases). Germline loops: CDR1 SEHNR, CDR2 FQNEAQ (reference sequence). The length of the CDR3 is 15 residues. Trimming cost V 5 bases and J 3 bases, with 17 bases left between them. CDR3 nucleotide sequence: TGTGCCAGCAGCCCGGGCGGACAAGGGTACTACGAGCAGTACTTC. This translates into CASSPGGQGYYEQYF.

This clone was detected only a few times. This chain connects TRBV2 to TRBJ2-3; 8 nucleotides line up with TRBD1. Germline trimming cut 5 bases from V and 3 bases from J; bases unmatched to any gene: 7. This CDR3 has 15 residues. Germline loops: CDR1 SNHLY, CDR2 FYNNEI. CDR3 bases: TGTGCCAGCAGTCAAGACAGGGGTGAAACAGATACGCAGTATTTT. It codes for CASSQDRGETDTQYF.

In this sample, this clone turned up once. The V and J genes are TRBV6-5 and TRBJ1-1; D ambiguous. The V gene's germline CDR1 is MNHEY and CDR2 SVGAGI. V was clipped by 0 bases and J by 7 bases, with 9 bases between them. The CDR3 is made up of 13 amino acids. The CDR3 here is CASSYSGSLEAFF. Written as DNA, the CDR3 is TGTGCCAGCAGTTACTCTGGGAGTCTTGAAGCTTTCTTT.

The genes are TRBV7-9 and TRBJ1-1, with a possible D match to TRBD1 (5 bases). Per the germline V gene, CDR1 is SEHNR and CDR2 is FQNEAQ (reference sequence). The V and J ends lost 5 bases and 1 base respectively, with 14 bases between them. This CDR3 comprises 15 residues. CDR3 residues: CASSPPQGSNTEAFF. The CDR3, as DNA: TGTGCCAGCAGCCCGCCCCAGGGTTCGAACACTGAAGCTTTCTTT.

J is TRBJ2-3 and V is TRBV7-2, with TRBD2 matching over 8 bases. This CDR3 spans 18 amino acids. The germline CDR1 and CDR2 sequences are SGHTA and FQGNSA. The trim removed 1 base at V and 3 bases at J, leaving 12 bases unmatched. DNA for the CDR3: TGTGCCAGCAGCTTAGGCCTGGTAGCGGGACGGAGTACAGATACGCAGTATTTT. It codes for CASSLGLVAGRSTDTQYF.

The chain couples TRBV13 to TRBJ2-7; 12 bases line up with TRBD2. The germline V gene has CDR1 PRHDT and CDR2 FYEKMQ (reference sequence). Trimming at V came to 0 bases and at J to 2 bases, leaving 5 bases not matched to a gene. The CDR3 consists of 17 residues. In DNA, the CDR3 is TGTGCCAGCAGCTTAGGCCCGACTAGCGGGAGTCCCTACGAGCAGTACTTC. Translated, it gives CASSLGPTSGSPYEQYF.

The chain employs TRBV5-4 and TRBJ2-7; TRBD1 aligns across 10 bases. CDR3 length: 16 residues. V lost 4 bases, J lost 6 bases, and 13 bases stayed unmatched. Germline V gives CDR1 SGHNT, CDR2 YYREEE (reference sequence). CDR3 loop: CASSIELRDRGREQYF. CDR3 in DNA: TGTGCCAGCAGCATAGAACTCCGGGACAGGGGACGCGAGCAGTACTTC.